Below are 25 T cell receptor beta chains sequenced from a single sample in a study of breast tumors, draining lymph nodes, adjacent tissues. The lymph nodes were axillary draining lymph nodes from breast cancer patients. TCRdb reprocessed the multiplex PCR reads via MiXCR and lists one record per CDR3 protein. The table records about 230,000 distinct CDR3 sequences, 32% of them present only once. Sequenced sample: axillary lymph node tissue. The source of these receptors is a female donor with breast cancer. Some clones in this sample may be carry-over from other donors' samples.

This clonotype was recorded at least ten times. This rearrangement joins TRBV6-6 to TRBJ2-5; TRBD1 matches at 12 bases. V lost 4 bases, J lost 4 bases, and 1 base stayed unmatched. The CDR3 is made up of 14 amino acids. The germline V gene has CDR1 MNHNY and CDR2 SVGAGI (reference sequence). The CDR3 DNA is TGTGCCAGCAGTTGGGACAGGGGGCGAGAGACCCAGTACTTC. Its translation is CASSWDRGRETQYF.

The table lists this clonotype with many counts. The chain uses TRBV5-6 and TRBJ2-5, with D perhaps assigned TRBD1 or TRBD2 (6 bases each). The CDR3 is made up of 14 amino acids. Germline values: CDR1 SGHDT, CDR2 YYEEEE. Trimming removed 0 bases from V and 5 bases from J, with 11 bases in between. For the CDR3, the DNA is TGTGCCAGCAGCTTGGAGGGGGGTGGGGAGACCCAGTACTTC. The encoded protein is CASSLEGGGETQYF.

This clonotype was seen repeatedly, ten times or more. A much larger clone sits a single nucleotide away, making a read error possible. The V gene is TRBV7-9, the J gene TRBJ1-4; 7 positions agree with TRBD1. The V gene end was trimmed by 1 base and the J gene end by 7 bases; junction bases not matched to a gene: 9. Germline CDR1 reads SEHNR; CDR2 reads FQNEAQ (reference sequence). The CDR3 spans 16 residues. Here the CDR3 reads CASSLGRQGRSEKLFF. For the CDR3, the DNA is TGTGCCAGCAGCTTAGGCAGACAGGGACGAAGTGAAAAACTGTTTTTT.

This clonotype was seen a few times. J is TRBJ2-1 and V is TRBV12-3 or TRBV12-4, with 9 positions matching TRBD1. Unmatched junction bases numbered 8, after V lost 5 bases and J lost 6 bases. This CDR3 spans 15 amino acids. CDR3 sequence (DNA): TGTGCCAGCAGTAAACCCGGGACAGGGAGCAATGAGCAGTTCTTC. Amino acids: CASSKPGTGSNEQFF.

Many counts were recorded for this clonotype. This rearrangement joins TRBV5-1 to TRBJ2-5; D might be TRBD1 (7 bases). V was clipped by 6 bases and J by 6 bases, with 15 bases between them. Looked up from germline, CDR1 is SGHRS and CDR2 is YFSETQ. There are 13 residues in the CDR3. The CDR3 coding sequence is TGCGCCAGCAAGGTTCAGGGGGGTAAGACCCAGTACTTC. Translation: CASKVQGGKTQYF. The variable domain in full, with the rest retrieved from reference TRBV5-1 and TRBJ2-5, is KAGVTQTPRYLIKTRGQQVTLSCSPISGHRSVSWYQQTPGQGLQFLFEYFSETQRNKGNFPGRFSGRQFSNSRSEMNVSTLELGDSALYLCASKVQGGKTQYFGPGTRLLVL.

There are many counts of this clonotype. The J gene is TRBJ2-7, the V gene TRBV4-2; 10 nucleotides align to TRBD1. CDR1 and CDR2 from the germline V gene are LGHNA and YNFKEQ. Trimming took 3 bases from V and 6 from J; bases not matched to a gene: 14. The CDR3 is made up of 17 amino acids. DNA for the CDR3: TGTGCCAGCAGCCATGGAACTGGACCGGGACAGGGGTTCGAGCAGTACTTC. Translated: CASSHGTGPGQGFEQYF.

About this clonotype itself: One end of the junction varies from germline; a read error may be responsible. The chain recombines TRBV7-9 with TRBJ1-1; 7 positions match TRBD1. This CDR3 has 16 residues. Germline V gives CDR1 SEHNR, CDR2 FQNEAQ (reference sequence). Here the CDR3 DNA reads TGTGCCAGCAGCCCGACAGGGAGCGGGGTGAACACTGAACCTTTCTTT. It specifies CASSPTGSGVNTEPFF. The whole variable domain, remainder taken from reference TRBV7-9 and TRBJ1-1, is DTGVSQNPRHKITKRGQNVTFRCDPISEHNRLYWYRQTLGQGPEFLTYFQNEAQLEKSRLLSDRFSAERPKGSFSTLEIQRTEQGDSAMYLCASSPTGSGVNTEPFFGQGTRLTVV.

This clonotype was seen a handful of times. The chain employs TRBV6-2 or TRBV6-3 and TRBJ1-2, with D unclear. V lost 9 bases and J lost 8, with 13 bases in between. The CDR3 consists of 11 residues. Germline V gene sequence: CDR1 MNHEY, CDR2 SVGEGT. CDR3: CASALVGGYTF. The CDR3 nucleotides are TGTGCCAGTGCCCTTGTGGGAGGCTACACCTTC.

This clonotype was picked up many times. This chain connects TRBV27 to TRBJ1-6; D may be TRBD1 (5 bases). V was trimmed by 8 bases and J by 7 bases, leaving 18 bases between them. CDR3 length: 15 residues. Germline loops: CDR1 MNHEY, CDR2 SMNVEV (reference sequence). CDR3 loop: CASRRQNTPNSPLHF. In DNA form, the CDR3 reads TGTGCCAGCCGGAGACAGAATACCCCAAATTCACCCCTCCACTTT.

Regarding this clonotype: Relative to the germline gene, one junction end is altered; a read error may explain this. This chain links TRBV7-9 with TRBJ1-1; D gene unclear. CDR1 and CDR2 from the germline V gene are SEHNR and FQNEAQ (reference sequence). The CDR3 consists of 12 residues. The CDR3 loop reads CASSLEAGGALF. For the CDR3, the DNA is TGTGCCAGCAGCTTAGAAGCGGGAGGAGCTCTCTTT.

CDR3 DNA sequence: TGTGCCTGGAGTGTGACAGGGGGCGGGCCGAACACTGAAGCTTTCTTT. Translating gives CAWSVTGGGPNTEAFF. The J gene is TRBJ1-1, the V gene TRBV30; TRBD1 matches 10 bases. The CDR3 is 16 residues long. V trimming: 0 bases; J trimming: 1 base; junction bases outside the gene matches: 5. The germline CDR1 and CDR2 sequences are GTSNPN and SVGIG (reference sequence).

In the case of this clonotype: Germline is not matched at one junction end, which may reflect a read error. This rearrangement joins TRBV13 to TRBJ2-1; TRBD2 is a possible D gene (5 bases). Germline CDR1 reads PRHDT; CDR2 reads FYEKMQ (reference sequence). The CDR3 totals 15 residues. DNA for the CDR3: TGTGCCAGCAGCTCCCGGAGGTGGTCCTACAATGAGCAGCTCTTC. Translation: CASSSRRWSYNEQLF.

This chain joins TRBV6-4 and TRBJ2-3; TRBD2 aligns across 10 bases. This CDR3 spans 15 amino acids. V lost 5 bases to trimming and J lost 4 bases; unmatched junction nucleotides: 6. Per germline, CDR1 MRHNA and CDR2 SNTAGT. CDR3 coding DNA: TGTGCCAGCAGTCAGCGGGGGGGGCGCCCAGATACGCAGTATTTT. Residues: CASSQRGGRPDTQYF.

On this clonotype: The germline gene is not matched at one end of the junction; a read error may be the cause. The genes are TRBV2 and TRBJ2-7, with TRBD2 as a possible D gene (5 bases). The CDR3 totals 13 residues. CDR1 SNHLY and CDR2 FYNNEI come from the germline V gene. This chain's CDR3 is CAGSGQVPHEQYF. CDR3 nucleotide sequence: TGTGCCGGCAGCGGCCAGGTGCCCCACGAGCAGTACTTC.

The chain links TRBV12-3 or TRBV12-4 to TRBJ2-5, with 13 bases fitting TRBD2. V was clipped by 10 bases and J by 3 bases; unmatched bases: 8. CDR3 length: 15 amino acids. CDR3 nucleotides: TGTGCCAACAAACCGGGGACTAGCGGGAAAGAGACCCAGTACTTC. The encoded protein is CANKPGTSGKETQYF.

The table lists this clonotype with many counts. The chain is built from TRBV19 and TRBJ2-2; TRBD1 aligns across 8 bases. The junction had 5 bases not matched to a gene; V was cut back by 3 bases and J by 5 bases. The CDR3 has 15 residues. Germline V CDR1 and CDR2: LNHDA, SQIVND (reference sequence). This chain's CDR3 is CASSIRQGWTGELFF. CDR3 DNA: TGTGCCAGTAGTATCAGACAGGGGTGGACCGGGGAGCTGTTTTTT.

In the case of this clonotype: One end of the junction does not line up with germline, which may come from a read error. The chain has TRBV20-1 and TRBJ1-3; 8 nucleotides line up with TRBD1. There are 12 residues in the CDR3. The germline V gene has CDR1 DFQATT and CDR2 SNEGSKA (reference sequence). CDR3 DNA: TGCAGTGCTAGCGGGACAGGAAACACCACATATTTT. It codes for CSASGTGNTTYF.

This clonotype was seen at least ten times. This chain uses TRBV29-1 with TRBJ1-1; weak D call: TRBD1 (6 bases). Per the germline V gene, CDR1 is SQVTM and CDR2 is ANQGSEA. This CDR3 has 16 amino acids. V was clipped by 5 bases and J by 0 bases, with 19 bases between them. CDR3 region: CSVPRASGGMNTEAFF. The CDR3, as DNA: TGCAGCGTTCCCCGGGCTTCGGGGGGCATGAACACTGAAGCTTTCTTT. Using reference TRBV29-1 and TRBJ1-1 for the parts outside the CDR3, the full variable domain is SAVISQKPSRDICQRGTSLTIQCQVDSQVTMMFWYRQQPGQSLTLIATANQGSEATYESGFVIDKFPISRPNLTFSTLTVSNMSPEDSSIYLCSVPRASGGMNTEAFFGQGTRLTVV.

V gene TRBV7-9 combines with J gene TRBJ2-1; weak D call: TRBD2 (6 bases). CDR1 is SEHNR and CDR2 is FQNEAQ in the germline V gene (reference sequence). V lost 5 bases to trimming and J lost 3 bases, with 20 bases between them. This CDR3 is built from 17 residues. The CDR3 nucleotides are TGTGCCAGCAGCGTGGGTGAGGGCTTCGGGGGCTACAATGAGCAGTTCTTC. It yields the protein CASSVGEGFGGYNEQFF.

This clonotype was seen only a few times. The chain recombines TRBV3-1 with TRBJ2-1, with a weak D call TRBD2 (6 bases). CDR1 is LGHDT and CDR2 is YNNKEL in the germline V gene (reference sequence). This CDR3 has 15 residues. V was trimmed by 3 bases and J by 7 bases, leaving 16 bases between them. CDR3 coding DNA: TGTGCCAGCAGCCAGCAGGGAGGCCCGCCAAATGAGCAGTTCTTC. Translation: CASSQQGGPPNEQFF.

This clonotype was seen a few times. A much larger clone sits a single nucleotide away, making a read error possible. The chain is built from TRBV11-2 and TRBJ1-6; D not certain. The CDR3 has 14 residues. The V gene's germline CDR1 is SGHAT and CDR2 FQNNGV. The ends were cut back, 3 bases at V and 9 bases at J, with 12 bases in the middle. In DNA, the CDR3 is TGTGCCAGCAGCTTGGCTACCTTGGCTTCACCCCTCCACTTT. Protein product: CASSLATLASPLHF. The whole variable domain, filled in from reference TRBV11-2 and TRBJ1-6, reads EAGVAQSPRYKIIEKRQSVAFWCNPISGHATLYWYQQILGQGPKLLIQFQNNGVVDDSQLPKDRFSAERLKGVDSTLKIQPAKLEDSAVYLCASSLATLASPLHFGNGTRLTVT.

This clonotype has a count of ten or more. This chain uses TRBV6-1 with TRBJ1-5; D might be TRBD1 (5 bases). The V gene's germline CDR1 is MNHNS and CDR2 SASEGT. The CDR3 covers 14 residues. Trimming removed 4 bases at V and 5 bases at J, with 12 bases between. The CDR3 sequence is CASSASGRDQPQHF. DNA of the CDR3: TGTGCCAGCAGTGCCTCAGGGAGAGATCAGCCCCAGCATTTT.

In this sample, this clonotype turned up a few times. The V and J genes are TRBV5-4 and TRBJ2-7; the match to TRBD2 covers 8 bases. Germline V gene data show CDR1 as SGHNT and CDR2 as YYREEE (reference sequence). The CDR3 totals 14 residues. V lost 4 bases to trimming and J lost 0 bases; unmatched junction nucleotides: 3. The DNA of the CDR3 is TGTGCCAGCAGCGCGCGGGAGGCCTCCTACGAGCAGTACTTC. It yields the protein CASSAREASYEQYF.

This clonotype was seen ten or more times. This chain connects TRBV7-9 to TRBJ2-7; weak D call: TRBD2 (5 bases). CDR3 length: 14 amino acids. Trimming took off 5 bases at V and 0 bases at J, with 11 bases between the two ends. From germline, CDR1 is SEHNR and CDR2 FQNEAQ (reference sequence). The CDR3: CASSRSGSSYEQYF. The CDR3 DNA reads TGTGCCAGCAGCAGGAGCGGCAGCTCCTACGAGCAGTACTTC.

To note about this clonotype: Being one base from a much bigger clone, this may be a read error. The chain joins TRBV6-1 to TRBJ2-7; no clear D gene. Trimming removed 0 bases from V and 9 bases from J, with 6 bases in between. CDR3 size: 11 residues. The germline CDR1 and CDR2 sequences are MNHNS and SASEGT. CDR3 region: CASSEAVAQYF. In nucleotides, the CDR3 is TGTGCCAGCAGTGAAGCGGTTGCGCAGTACTTC.